This T cell receptor beta chain was identified in a study of CD8 T cells in ankylosing spondylitis (dated by TCRdb to between 2016 and 2019). Regarding the study in general: To find TCR variants linked to disease, the study profiled T cell receptor beta repertoires in ankylosing spondylitis patients and healthy donors. In total, the full study cohort was made up of 95 to 110 healthy donors and about two dozen ankylosing spondylitis patients. Peripheral blood was sampled, and synovial fluid was additionally collected from ankylosing spondylitis patients.

In the case of this clonotype: What this receptor recognizes is not known. Per-nucleotide qualities are absent, and no much larger clonotype sits a single base away.

The CDR3 covers 17 residues, taking in both the cysteine and the phenylalanine. The retained sequence is limited to the CDR3, 51 bases, with the frame set at the first base. CDR1 and CDR2, looked up from the germline V gene, are ENHRY and SYGVKD. The germline ends are 14 bases apart after V is trimmed by 0 bases and J by 2 bases. Beyond this particular receptor, the publication reports: Some motif variants were previously reported in synovial fluid and blood of reactive arthritis patients, suggesting common disease-initiation mechanisms. The disease-linked clones were reported as significantly enriched in matched synovial fluid samples from ankylosing spondylitis patients. Blood from ankylosing spondylitis patients appeared to be characterized by a TCR beta motif composed of about eight highly homologous amino acid variants. A CD8+ phenotype was shown by the disease-linked clones, which were found at relatively low frequencies in peripheral blood.

The sample was run on an Illumina HiSeq 2500. TCR beta libraries were prepared by quantitative 5'-RACE with molecular barcodes. The original methods were these. A new computational method, built on a probabilistic model of VDJ rearrangement, was used to identify disease-linked TCR variants. The public reads were run again by TCRdb, first through fastp at Q25 and then through MiXCR, and only productive beta chains were kept. Entries that share a CDR3 protein sequence are merged under the most common genes and DNA. TCRdb assigned the V and J calls; the authors' analysis was not used. The sample table shows under 950,000 distinct CDR3 sequences, and 15% to 20% are seen once. The ten largest clones capture around 20% of the sample.

The sequenced sample was blood, either unsorted or a sorted T cell fraction (not recorded which). This sequence originates from a male donor with ankylosing spondylitis. The chain couples TRBV10-3 to TRBJ2-1; no D gene is confidently identified. In nucleotide form, the sequence is TGTGCCATCAGTGAGTCGAATGGGAACCCCCCCTACAATGAGCAGTTCTTC. The translation is CAISESNGNPPYNEQFF.